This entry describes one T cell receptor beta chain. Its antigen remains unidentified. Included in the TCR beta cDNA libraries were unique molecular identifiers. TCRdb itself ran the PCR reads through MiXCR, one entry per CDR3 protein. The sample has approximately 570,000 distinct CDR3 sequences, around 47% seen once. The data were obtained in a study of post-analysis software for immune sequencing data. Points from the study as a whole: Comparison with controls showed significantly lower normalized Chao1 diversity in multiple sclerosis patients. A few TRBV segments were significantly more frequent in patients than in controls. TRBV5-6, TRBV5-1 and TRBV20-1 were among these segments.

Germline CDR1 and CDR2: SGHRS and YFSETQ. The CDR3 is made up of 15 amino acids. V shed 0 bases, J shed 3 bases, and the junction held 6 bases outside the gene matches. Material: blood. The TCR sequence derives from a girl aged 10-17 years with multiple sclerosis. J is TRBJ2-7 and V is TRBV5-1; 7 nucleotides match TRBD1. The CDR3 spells CASSLEDRDSYEQYF. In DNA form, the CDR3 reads TGCGCCAGCAGCTTGGAAGACCGGGACAGCTACGAGCAGTACTTC. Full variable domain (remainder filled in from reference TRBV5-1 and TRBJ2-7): KAGVTQTPRYLIKTRGQQVTLSCSPISGHRSVSWYQQTPGQGLQFLFEYFSETQRNKGNFPGRFSGRQFSNSRSEMNVSTLELGDSALYLCASSLEDRDSYEQYFGPGTRLTVT.